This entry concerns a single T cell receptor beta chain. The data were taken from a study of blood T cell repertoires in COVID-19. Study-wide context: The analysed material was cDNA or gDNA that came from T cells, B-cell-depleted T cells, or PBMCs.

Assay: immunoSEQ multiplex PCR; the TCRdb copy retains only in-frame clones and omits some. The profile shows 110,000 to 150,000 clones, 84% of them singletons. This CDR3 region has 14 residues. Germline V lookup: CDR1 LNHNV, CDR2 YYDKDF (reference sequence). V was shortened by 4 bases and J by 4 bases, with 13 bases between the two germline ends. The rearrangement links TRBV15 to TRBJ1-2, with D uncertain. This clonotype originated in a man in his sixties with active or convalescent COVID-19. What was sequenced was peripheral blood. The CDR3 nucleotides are TGTGCCACCAGCAAGGCGGGCCGCTTCTATGGCTACACCTTC. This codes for CATSKAGRFYGYTF.